The following is a T cell receptor (beta chain) sequence with its context. These data originate in a study of cytomegalovirus exposure and HLA in healthy donors. PCR primers comprised 60 Vbeta and 13 Jbeta primers. Method: immunoSEQ multiplex PCR; TCRdb's copy keeps in-frame clones and lacks some. Among about 210,000 clones, 70% to 85% were seen once, and the ten largest hold around 3.7%. The CDR3 length is 14 residues. Per the germline V gene, CDR1 is MNHNS and CDR2 is SASEGT. The trim removed 5 bases at V and 8 bases at J, leaving 9 bases unmatched. The rearrangement joins TRBV6-1 to TRBJ1-2, with 9 bases aligning to TRBD1. This clonotype was sampled from a man aged 40-49 years in good health and CMV-seropositive. Source material: PBMCs. CDR3 coding DNA: TGTGCCAGCAGTACCTACAGGGGGCTGGAAGGCTACACCTTC. It specifies CASSTYRGLEGYTF.